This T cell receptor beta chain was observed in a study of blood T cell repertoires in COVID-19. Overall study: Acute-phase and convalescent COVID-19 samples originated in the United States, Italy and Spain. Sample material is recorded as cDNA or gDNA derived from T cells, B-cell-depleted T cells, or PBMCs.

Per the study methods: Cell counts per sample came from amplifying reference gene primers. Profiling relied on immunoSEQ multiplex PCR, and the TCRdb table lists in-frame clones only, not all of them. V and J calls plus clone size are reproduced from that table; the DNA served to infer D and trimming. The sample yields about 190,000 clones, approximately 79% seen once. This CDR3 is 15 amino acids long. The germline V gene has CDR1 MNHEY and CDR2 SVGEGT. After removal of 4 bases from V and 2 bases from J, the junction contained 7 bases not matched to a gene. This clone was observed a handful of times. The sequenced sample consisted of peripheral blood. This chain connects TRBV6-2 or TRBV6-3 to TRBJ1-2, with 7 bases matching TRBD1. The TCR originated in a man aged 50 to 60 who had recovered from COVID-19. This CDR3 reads CASSWGGQENYGYTF. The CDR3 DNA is TGTGCCAGCAGTTGGGGTGGACAGGAGAACTATGGCTACACCTTC.